The TCR beta chain described here comes from a study of cytomegalovirus exposure and HLA in healthy donors. Repertoires were generated with immunoSEQ multiplex PCR, while TCRdb's copy carries only in-frame clones and drops some. The data hold roughly 80,000 clones, with approximately 90% observed a single time. Sample: PBMCs. The source of this sequence is a man younger than 40 in good health and CMV-seronegative.

As DNA, the CDR3 is TGTGCCAGCACCCTCCTAGCAGAAGGGGGCACCACCGGGGAGCTGTTTTTT. The encoded protein is CASTLLAEGGTTGELFF. V is TRBV11-2 and J is TRBJ2-2; 7 positions agree with TRBD1. The germline V gene has CDR1 SGHAT and CDR2 FQNNGV. V lost 7 bases, J lost 4 bases, and 15 bases stayed unmatched. The CDR3 runs to 17 residues.